These T cell receptor beta chains were read from a single sample in a study of vaccination and CD4 T cells after COVID-19. MiXCR, run by TCRdb on the PCR reads, gives a single entry per CDR3 protein. The sample includes some 13,000 distinct CDR3 sequences, about a third of them seen just once. These receptors lack a known antigen. Input material: CD4+ T cells from blood, cultured in vitro. Every receptor here comes from a human donor who had recovered from COVID-19. Each CDR3 is given with its conserved first and last residue. The order of the fields is D gene, J gene, V gene, clone size, CDR3 protein, CDR3 DNA. The D gene is left open where the match is weak. Rows may omit the clone size; those that give it use once, few, many or a size class.

D: TRBD2
J: TRBJ2-3
V: TRBV6-1
size: .
CDR3: CASRTSDNTDTQYF
DNA: TGTGCCAGTAGGACTAGCGACAACACAGATACGCAGTATTTT

D: TRBD1
J: TRBJ2-7
V: TRBV7-2
size: few
CDR3: CASSLDRAEQYF
DNA: TGTGCCAGCAGCTTGGACAGGGCCGAGCAGTACTTC

D: TRBD1
J: TRBJ1-6
V: TRBV7-9
size: .
CDR3: CASSLGTGNDNSPLHF
DNA: TGTGCCAGCAGCTTAGGGACAGGGAATGATAATTCACCCCTCCACTTT

D: .
J: TRBJ2-3
V: TRBV11-2
size: .
CDR3: CASSLVRMRGADTQYF
DNA: TGTGCCAGCAGCTTAGTTAGGATGCGGGGAGCAGATACGCAGTATTTT

D: TRBD2
J: TRBJ2-3
V: TRBV19
size: few
CDR3: CASSTRLAGGTDTQYF
DNA: TGTGCCAGTAGTACCCGACTAGCGGGGGGCACAGATACGCAGTATTTT

D: .
J: TRBJ1-6
V: TRBV5-6
size: .
CDR3: CASSLGWTALSPLHF
DNA: TGTGCCAGCAGCTTGGGGTGGACAGCACTTTCACCCCTCCACTTT

D: .
J: TRBJ2-4
V: TRBV19
size: .
CDR3: CASSEAPLAKNIQYF
DNA: TGTGCCAGTAGTGAGGCCCCTCTAGCCAAAAACATTCAGTACTTC

D: .
J: TRBJ1-6
V: TRBV4-1
size: .
CDR3: CASSHKRGGSNSPLHF
DNA: TGCGCCAGCAGCCATAAACGAGGGGGTAGTAATTCACCCCTCCACTTT

D: TRBD2
J: TRBJ2-1
V: TRBV2
size: .
CDR3: CASRTAGGLAGVGEQFF
DNA: TGTGCCAGCAGGACGGCAGGGGGACTAGCGGGAGTTGGTGAGCAGTTCTTC

D: TRBD2
J: TRBJ2-1
V: TRBV20-1
size: .
CDR3: CSARDSFWASGMDEQFF
DNA: TGCAGTGCTAGAGATAGTTTTTGGGCTAGCGGGATGGATGAGCAGTTCTTC

D: .
J: TRBJ2-2
V: TRBV7-8
size: few
CDR3: CASSFFSVGIDTGELFF
DNA: TGTGCCAGCAGCTTTTTCTCCGTGGGAATCGACACCGGGGAGCTGTTTTTT

D: .
J: TRBJ1-2
V: TRBV12-3/TRBV12-4
size: few
CDR3: CASSYGQGINGYTF
DNA: TGTGCCAGCAGCTACGGTCAGGGAATCAATGGCTACACCTTC

D: TRBD1
J: TRBJ2-6
V: TRBV5-1
size: .
CDR3: CASSLDTPTGSGANVLTF
DNA: TGCGCCAGCAGCTTGGACACCCCGACAGGGTCCGGGGCCAACGTCCTGACTTTC

D: TRBD2
J: TRBJ2-3
V: TRBV20-1
size: .
CDR3: CSARVAAGGPPNTQYF
DNA: TGCAGTGCTAGAGTAGCAGCGGGAGGGCCCCCAAATACGCAGTATTTT

D: TRBD1
J: TRBJ2-7
V: TRBV6-1
size: .
CDR3: CASRTGVASNEQYF
DNA: TGTGCCAGCAGAACAGGGGTGGCGTCCAACGAGCAGTACTTC

D: .
J: TRBJ1-2
V: TRBV12-3/TRBV12-4
size: few
CDR3: CASSYTGLDGYTF
DNA: TGTGCCAGCAGTTACACAGGGCTAGATGGCTACACCTTC

D: .
J: TRBJ1-2
V: TRBV2
size: .
CDR3: CASSEEGNYGYTF
DNA: TGTGCCAGCAGTGAAGAGGGGAACTATGGCTACACCTTC

D: .
J: TRBJ2-2
V: TRBV6-1
size: .
CDR3: CASTRSGTSTGELFF
DNA: TGTGCCAGCACCAGATCAGGGACGAGCACCGGGGAGCTGTTTTTT

D: .
J: TRBJ1-4
V: TRBV12-3/TRBV12-4
size: .
CDR3: CASSRGTTGNNEKLFF
DNA: TGTGCCAGCAGTCGAGGGACGACAGGTAACAATGAAAAACTGTTTTTT

D: .
J: TRBJ1-1
V: TRBV7-9
size: few
CDR3: CASSLFMGPTEAFF
DNA: TGTGCCAGCAGCTTATTTATGGGGCCCACTGAAGCTTTCTTT

D: .
J: TRBJ1-1
V: TRBV5-4
size: few
CDR3: CASSLEAGFGEAFF
DNA: TGTGCCAGCAGCTTGGAAGCAGGGTTCGGTGAAGCTTTCTTT

D: .
J: TRBJ1-1
V: TRBV6-5
size: .
CDR3: CASSYKGNTEAFF
DNA: TGTGCCAGCAGTTACAAGGGAAACACTGAAGCTTTCTTT

D: .
J: TRBJ2-3
V: TRBV20-1
size: .
CDR3: CSVLAGNTQYF
DNA: TGCAGTGTCTTGGCCGGAAATACGCAGTATTTT

D: .
J: TRBJ1-6
V: TRBV19
size: few
CDR3: CATANQGRDSPLHF
DNA: TGTGCCACCGCTAACCAAGGGCGGGATTCACCCCTCCACTTT

D: .
J: TRBJ2-7
V: TRBV7-9
size: .
CDR3: CASSLGGHLSYEQYF
DNA: TGTGCCAGCAGCTTGGGGGGACACTTATCCTACGAGCAGTACTTC

D: .
J: TRBJ2-2
V: TRBV6-5
size: once
CDR3: CASSYRPGGHSGELFF
DNA: TGTGCCAGCAGTTATCGGCCAGGGGGGCATTCCGGGGAGCTGTTTTTT

D: .
J: TRBJ2-3
V: TRBV20-1
size: .
CDR3: CSARDWEVRASTDTQYF
DNA: TGCAGTGCTAGAGACTGGGAGGTCCGGGCTAGCACAGATACGCAGTATTTT

D: .
J: TRBJ2-5
V: TRBV20-1
size: medium-sized
CDR3: CSARASEFRETQYF
DNA: TGCAGTGCTAGGGCTAGCGAGTTTCGAGAGACCCAGTACTTC

D: .
J: TRBJ2-5
V: TRBV20-1
size: .
CDR3: CSARHRDETQYF
DNA: TGCAGTGCTAGACACAGGGACGAGACCCAGTACTTC

D: .
J: TRBJ1-3
V: TRBV19
size: .
CDR3: CASSTLQRNSGNTIYF
DNA: TGTGCCAGTAGTACCCTACAGAGAAACTCTGGAAACACCATATATTTT

D: .
J: TRBJ1-2
V: TRBV20-1
size: .
CDR3: CSARETGTLYGYTF
DNA: TGCAGTGCTAGAGAAACCGGGACCCTCTATGGCTACACCTTC

D: .
J: TRBJ2-5
V: TRBV25-1
size: .
CDR3: CASSADRLQETQYF
DNA: TGTGCCAGCAGTGCCGACAGGCTCCAAGAGACCCAGTACTTC

D: .
J: TRBJ2-4
V: TRBV6-5
size: .
CDR3: CASSYADRNIQYF
DNA: TGTGCCAGCAGTTATGCAGACAGAAACATTCAGTACTTC

D: .
J: TRBJ2-3
V: TRBV11-3
size: .
CDR3: CASSLLGSTDTQYF
DNA: TGTGCCAGCAGCCTACTTGGGAGCACAGATACGCAGTATTTT